These 6 T cell receptor beta chains were all obtained from the same sample, sequenced in a study of stem cell transplantation in POMP-related autoinflammatory disease. Libraries were prepared by immunoSEQ multiplex PCR; TCRdb keeps only in-frame clonotypes and omits some of them. The sample lists some 68,000 clones, roughly 90% occurring once. The starting material was CD4+ T cells from PBMCs, obtained after stem cell transplantation. The source of these receptors is a human patient with POMP-related autoinflammation and immune dysregulation (PRAID). Some T cells may possibly be graft donor cells.

Here the CDR3 DNA reads TGTGCCAGCAGCCCGCGACAGTACCAAGAGACCCAGTACTTC. This translates into CASSPRQYQETQYF. The rearrangement links TRBV7-2 to TRBJ2-5; tentative D call: TRBD1 (5 bases). V lost 5 bases and J 0 bases, leaving 10 bases between the germline ends. CDR3 size: 14 residues. Germline loops: CDR1 SGHTA, CDR2 FQGNSA.

This chain joins TRBV5-5 and TRBJ2-2, with TRBD1 identical over 7 bases. V lost 0 bases, J lost 3 bases, and 8 bases stayed unmatched. The CDR3 runs to 17 residues. Per germline, CDR1 SGHKS and CDR2 YYEKEE (reference sequence). In nucleotides, the CDR3 is TGTGCCAGCAGCTTGGCCGGGGACAGCCGCTACACCGGGGAGCTGTTTTTT. This codes for CASSLAGDSRYTGELFF.

This chain uses TRBV18 with TRBJ2-5; D not resolved. The ends were cut back, 2 bases at V and 4 bases at J, with 2 bases in the middle. CDR1 KGHSH and CDR2 LQKENI come from the germline V gene. This CDR3 has 11 amino acids. DNA of the CDR3: TGTGCCAGCTCACCAGGAGAGACCCAGTACTTC. Translating it yields CASSPGETQYF.

The J gene is TRBJ1-1, the V gene TRBV5-1; D is perhaps TRBD1 (5 bases). This CDR3 contains 12 residues. Germline assignment: CDR1 SGHRS and CDR2 YFSETQ. The germline V and J ends were trimmed by 2 bases and 6 bases, with 8 bases remaining between them. CDR3 sequence: CASSLEGPEAFF. Written as DNA, the CDR3 is TGCGCCAGCAGCTTAGAGGGGCCTGAAGCTTTCTTT.

This chain joins TRBV18 and TRBJ2-5, with 11 bases lining up with TRBD2. Germline CDR1 and CDR2: KGHSH and LQKENI. The CDR3 consists of 16 residues. V shed 7 bases and J 1 base; nucleotides not matched to a gene: 8. The CDR3 DNA is TGTGCCAGCTACCCTGGGACTAGCGGCAGCCAAGAGACCCAGTACTTC. Amino acid sequence: CASYPGTSGSQETQYF.

This clone appeared a single time. This chain links TRBV7-7 with TRBJ2-5, with TRBD2 matching 9 bases. J was trimmed by 1 base and V by 4 bases; bases with no gene match: 1. Per germline, CDR1 SSHAT and CDR2 FNYEAQ (reference sequence). The CDR3 covers 14 residues. In DNA form, the CDR3 reads TGTGCCAGCAGCTCTAGCGGGGTCCAAGAGACCCAGTACTTC. It translates to CASSSSGVQETQYF.